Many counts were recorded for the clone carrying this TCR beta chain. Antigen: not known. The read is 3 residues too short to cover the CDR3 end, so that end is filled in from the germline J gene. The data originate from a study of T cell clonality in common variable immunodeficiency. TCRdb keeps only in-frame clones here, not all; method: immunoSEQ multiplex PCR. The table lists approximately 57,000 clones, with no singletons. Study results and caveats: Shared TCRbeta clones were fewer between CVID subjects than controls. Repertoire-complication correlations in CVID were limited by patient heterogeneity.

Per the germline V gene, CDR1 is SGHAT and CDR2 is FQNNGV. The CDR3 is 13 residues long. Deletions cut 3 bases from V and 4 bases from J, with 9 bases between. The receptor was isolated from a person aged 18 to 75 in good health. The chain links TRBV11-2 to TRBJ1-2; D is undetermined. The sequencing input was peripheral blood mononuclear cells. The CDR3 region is CASSLGSLYGYTF. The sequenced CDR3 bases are TGTGCCAGCAGCTTGGGCAGCCTCTATGGC.